This T cell receptor (beta chain) was recorded in a study of beta chain features in type 1 diabetes. TCRB transcripts that were expressed got sequenced, as all of the isolated RNA had been reverse transcribed. Libraries were prepared by immunoSEQ multiplex PCR; TCRdb keeps only in-frame clonotypes and omits some of them. The profile shows some 220,000 clones, approximately 10% of them singletons. Trimming stripped 0 bases from V and 8 bases from J, with 16 bases between. CDR1 is SQVTM and CDR2 is ANQGSEA in the germline V gene. CDR3 length: 15 amino acids. Sequencing input: central memory CD4+ T cells from blood. The chain is built from TRBV29-1 and TRBJ1-4, with D perhaps TRBD1 (6 bases). This sequence was found in a man between 18 and 35 years old in good health. CDR3 nucleotides: TGCAGCGTTGAAGATCAACAGGGATGGTTCGAAAAACTGTTTTTT. It specifies CSVEDQQGWFEKLFF.